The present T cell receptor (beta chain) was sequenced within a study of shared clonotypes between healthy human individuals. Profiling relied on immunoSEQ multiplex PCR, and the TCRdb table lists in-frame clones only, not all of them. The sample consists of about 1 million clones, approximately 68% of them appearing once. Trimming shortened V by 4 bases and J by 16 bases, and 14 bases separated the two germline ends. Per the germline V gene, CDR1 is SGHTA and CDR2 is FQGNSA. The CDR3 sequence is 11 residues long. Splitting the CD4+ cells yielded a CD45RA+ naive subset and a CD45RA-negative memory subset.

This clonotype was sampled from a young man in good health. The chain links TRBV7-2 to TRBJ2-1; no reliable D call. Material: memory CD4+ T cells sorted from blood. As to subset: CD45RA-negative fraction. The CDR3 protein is CASSSDYHLFF. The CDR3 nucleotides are TGTGCCAGCAGCTCGGATTATCACCTCTTCTTC. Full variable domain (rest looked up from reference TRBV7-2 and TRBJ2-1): GAGVSQSPSNKVTEKGKDVELRCDPISGHTALYWYRQSLGQGLEFLIYFQGNSAPDKSGLPSDRFSAERTGGSVSTLTIQRTQQEDSAVYLCASSSDYHLFFGPGTRLTVL.